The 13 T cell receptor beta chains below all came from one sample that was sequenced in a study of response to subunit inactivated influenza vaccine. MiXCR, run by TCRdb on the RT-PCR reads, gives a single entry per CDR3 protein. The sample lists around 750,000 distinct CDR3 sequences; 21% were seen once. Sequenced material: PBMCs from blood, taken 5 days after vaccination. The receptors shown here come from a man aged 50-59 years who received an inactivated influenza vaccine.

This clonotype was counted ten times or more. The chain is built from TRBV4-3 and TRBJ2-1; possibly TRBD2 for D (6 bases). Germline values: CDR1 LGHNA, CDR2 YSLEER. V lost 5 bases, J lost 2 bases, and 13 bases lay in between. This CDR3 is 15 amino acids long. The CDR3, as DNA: TGCGCCAGCAGCTACGGGCTAGCGACCTACAATGAGCAGTTCTTC. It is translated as CASSYGLATYNEQFF.

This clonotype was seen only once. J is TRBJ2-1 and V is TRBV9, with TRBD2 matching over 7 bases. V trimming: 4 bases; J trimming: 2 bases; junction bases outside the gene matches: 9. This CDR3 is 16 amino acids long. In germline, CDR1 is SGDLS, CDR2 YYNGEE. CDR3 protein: CASSSPLAAPYNEQFF. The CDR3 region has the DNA TGTGCCAGCAGCAGCCCCCTAGCGGCCCCCTACAATGAGCAGTTCTTC.

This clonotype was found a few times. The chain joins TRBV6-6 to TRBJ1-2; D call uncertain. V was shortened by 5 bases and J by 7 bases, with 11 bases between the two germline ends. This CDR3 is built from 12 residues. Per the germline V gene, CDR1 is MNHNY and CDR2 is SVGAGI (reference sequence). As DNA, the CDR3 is TGTGCCAGCAGTCCGGCGGGTGGTGGCTACACCTTC. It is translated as CASSPAGGGYTF.

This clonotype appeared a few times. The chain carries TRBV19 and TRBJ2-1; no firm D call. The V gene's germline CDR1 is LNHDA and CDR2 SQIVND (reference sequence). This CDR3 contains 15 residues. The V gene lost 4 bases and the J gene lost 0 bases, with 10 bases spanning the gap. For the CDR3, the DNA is TGTGCCAGTAGTAGCTCCATAAGCTCCTACAATGAGCAGTTCTTC. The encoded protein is CASSSSISSYNEQFF.

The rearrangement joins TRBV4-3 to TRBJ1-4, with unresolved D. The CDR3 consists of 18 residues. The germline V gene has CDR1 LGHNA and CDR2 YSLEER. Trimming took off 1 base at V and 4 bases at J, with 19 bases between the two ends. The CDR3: CASSQVASVGGRNEKLFF. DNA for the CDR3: TGCGCCAGCAGCCAAGTGGCTTCCGTCGGAGGCCGTAATGAAAAACTGTTTTTT.

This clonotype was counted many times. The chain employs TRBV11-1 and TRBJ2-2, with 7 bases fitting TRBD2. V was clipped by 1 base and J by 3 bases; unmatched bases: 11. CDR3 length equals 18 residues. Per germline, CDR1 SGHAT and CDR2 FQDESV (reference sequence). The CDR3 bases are TGTGCCAGCAGCTTAGGGGATTTCGCGGGGGTGGACACCGGGGAGCTGTTTTTT. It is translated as CASSLGDFAGVDTGELFF.

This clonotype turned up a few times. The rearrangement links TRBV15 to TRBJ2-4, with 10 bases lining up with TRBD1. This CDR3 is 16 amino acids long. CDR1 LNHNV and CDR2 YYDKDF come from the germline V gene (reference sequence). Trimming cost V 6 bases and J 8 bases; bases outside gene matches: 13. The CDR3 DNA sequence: TGTGCCACCAGAAAGAGAGAACCGGGACAGGGGCACATTCAGTACTTC. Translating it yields CATRKREPGQGHIQYF.

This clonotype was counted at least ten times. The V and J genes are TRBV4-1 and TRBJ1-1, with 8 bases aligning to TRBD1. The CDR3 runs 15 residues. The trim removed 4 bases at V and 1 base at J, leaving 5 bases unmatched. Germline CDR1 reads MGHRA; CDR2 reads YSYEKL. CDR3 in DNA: TGCGCCAGCAGCCGAGGGGACAGGCCGAACACTGAAGCTTTCTTT. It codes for CASSRGDRPNTEAFF.

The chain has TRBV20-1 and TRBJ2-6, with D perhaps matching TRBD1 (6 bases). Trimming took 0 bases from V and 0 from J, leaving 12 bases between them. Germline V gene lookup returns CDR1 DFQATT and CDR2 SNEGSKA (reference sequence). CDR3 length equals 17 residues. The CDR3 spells CSARDSGRGSGANVLTF. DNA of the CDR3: TGCAGTGCTAGAGATAGTGGCAGGGGCTCTGGGGCCAACGTCCTGACTTTC.

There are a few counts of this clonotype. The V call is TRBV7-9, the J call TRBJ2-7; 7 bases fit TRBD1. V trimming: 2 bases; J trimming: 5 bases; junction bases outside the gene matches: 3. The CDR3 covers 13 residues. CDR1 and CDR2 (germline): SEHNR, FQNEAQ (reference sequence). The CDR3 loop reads CASSLLQGNEQYF. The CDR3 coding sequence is TGTGCCAGCAGCTTATTACAGGGGAACGAGCAGTACTTC.

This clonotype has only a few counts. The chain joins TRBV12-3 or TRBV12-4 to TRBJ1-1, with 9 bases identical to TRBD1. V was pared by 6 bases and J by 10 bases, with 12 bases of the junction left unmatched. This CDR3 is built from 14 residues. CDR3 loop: CASSVTGGDERAFF. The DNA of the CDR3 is TGTGCCAGCAGCGTGACAGGGGGGGATGAGCGAGCTTTCTTT.

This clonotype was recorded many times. The CDR3 loop is CASRDRGNTEAFF. CDR3 DNA: TGTGCCAGCAGGGACAGGGGGAACACTGAAGCTTTCTTT. The genes are TRBV4-2 and TRBJ1-1; 9 bases are shared with TRBD1. CDR1 and CDR2 from the germline V gene are LGHNA and YNFKEQ. This CDR3 is built from 13 residues. With V trimmed by 6 bases and J by 1 base, 0 bases remained unmatched.

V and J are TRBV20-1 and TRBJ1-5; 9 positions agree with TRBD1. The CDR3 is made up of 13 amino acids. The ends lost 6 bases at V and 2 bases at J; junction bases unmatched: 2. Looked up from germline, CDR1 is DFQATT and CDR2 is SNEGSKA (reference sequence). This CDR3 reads CSADRGGNQPQHF. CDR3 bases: TGCAGTGCAGACAGGGGGGGCAATCAGCCCCAGCATTTT.